This note documents a single T cell receptor beta chain sequence. V was pared by 4 bases and J by 5 bases, with 22 bases between. Germline loops: CDR1 SGHNT, CDR2 YYREEE (reference sequence). The CDR3 is 17 residues long. This entry comes from a study of OX40 agonist ivuxolimab in advanced cancers. Clones were sequenced by immunoSEQ multiplex PCR, and TCRdb holds only the in-frame ones, with some missing. The repertoire holds tens of thousands of clones, with approximately 89% as singletons. The genes are TRBV5-4 and TRBJ2-1; D gene unclear. The receptor was isolated from an adult with an advanced solid tumor such as melanoma, head and neck, liver or kidney cancer. This sample comprised CD4+ or CD8+ T cells sorted from blood, obtained in a trial of the OX40 agonist ivuxolimab. This CDR3 is CASSESSTGDINNEQFF. CDR3 coding DNA: TGTGCCAGCAGCGAGTCCTCCACTGGCGACATTAACAATGAGCAGTTCTTC.